These 27 T cell receptor beta chains share one sample of origin, sequenced in a study of blood T cell repertoires in COVID-19. This table comes from immunoSEQ multiplex PCR, and its TCRdb copy is limited to in-frame clones, with some not included. Of around 70,000 clones listed, about nine tenths are singletons. The sample was peripheral blood. Source of these receptors: a woman between 18 and 29 years old with acute or convalescent COVID-19.

The gene calls are TRBV18 and TRBJ2-2; weak D call: TRBD2 (5 bases). This CDR3 contains 16 residues. V gave up 0 bases and J gave up 4 bases, with 12 bases separating them. Germline lookup yields CDR1 KGHSH and CDR2 LQKENI. The CDR3: CASSPPLATTTGELFF. The CDR3 DNA reads as TGTGCCAGCTCACCACCCCTAGCTACAACCACCGGGGAGCTGTTTTTT.

This chain uses TRBV29-1 with TRBJ1-1; D remains unclear. The CDR3 sequence is 13 residues long. The germline V and J ends were trimmed by 3 bases and 1 base, with 9 bases remaining between them. Germline V gene data show CDR1 as SQVTM and CDR2 as ANQGSEA. The CDR3: CSVENQANTEAFF. CDR3 nucleotide sequence: TGCAGCGTTGAGAATCAGGCGAACACTGAAGCTTTCTTT.

This rearrangement joins TRBV7-2 to TRBJ1-2; D is unclear. The CDR3 has 13 residues. CDR1 is SGHTA, CDR2 FQGNSA, per germline. Trimming pared 1 base from V and 8 bases from J, leaving 11 bases between. The chain's CDR3 is CASSLDWGGGYTF. CDR3 bases: TGTGCCAGCAGCTTAGATTGGGGAGGCGGCTACACCTTC. Combining the CDR3 with reference TRBV7-2 and TRBJ1-2 gives the whole variable domain GAGVSQSPSNKVTEKGKDVELRCDPISGHTALYWYRQSLGQGLEFLIYFQGNSAPDKSGLPSDRFSAERTGGSVSTLTIQRTQQEDSAVYLCASSLDWGGGYTFGSGTRLTVV.

CDR3 in amino acids: CASSPLWGRNSPLHF. The CDR3 nucleotides read TGTGCCAGCAGTCCCCTCTGGGGCAGAAATTCACCCCTCCACTTT. This sequence joins TRBV3-1 (or the pseudogene TRBV3-2) and TRBJ1-6; weak D call: TRBD1 (5 bases). Trimming cost V 6 bases and J 7 bases, with 16 bases left between them. The CDR3 length is 15 residues. Per germline, CDR1 LGHDT and CDR2 YNNKEL (reference sequence).

The V call is TRBV7-2, the J call TRBJ1-2; D gene unclear. CDR1 and CDR2 from the germline V gene are SGHTA and FQGNSA. The V gene lost 0 bases and the J gene lost 3 bases, with 8 bases spanning the gap. This CDR3 region has 14 residues. DNA of the CDR3: TGTGCCAGCAGCTTAGCGCTCTCAGACTATGGCTACACCTTC. It encodes CASSLALSDYGYTF.

The chain links TRBV6-5 to TRBJ2-2; 7 positions match TRBD2. CDR3 length: 15 residues. With 7 bases clipped from V and 4 bases from J, the junction kept 9 bases outside the gene matches. Germline CDR1 and CDR2: MNHEY and SVGAGI. The CDR3 is CASTLSGRITGELFF. The CDR3, as DNA: TGTGCCAGCACTCTTTCCGGGAGGATCACCGGGGAGCTGTTTTTT.

This chain joins TRBV7-2 and TRBJ2-7; D is unresolved. This CDR3 region has 15 residues. The germline V gene encodes CDR1 SGHTA and CDR2 FQGNSA. Trimming took 1 base from V and 2 from J, leaving 12 bases between them. CDR3 sequence reads: CASSLDSLTTYEQYF. In DNA, the CDR3 is TGTGCCAGCAGCTTAGACAGCCTGACCACCTACGAGCAGTACTTC.

The chain recombines TRBV28 with TRBJ1-6; D call uncertain. Germline CDR1 is MDHEN and CDR2 is SYDVKM. The CDR3 length is 14 residues. Trimming took 3 bases from V and 7 from J, leaving 10 bases between them. Written as DNA, the CDR3 is TGTGCCAGCAGTTTTGTCAGCGAGAATTCACCCCTCCACTTT. It encodes CASSFVSENSPLHF.

The chain is built from TRBV5-1 and TRBJ2-3, with 10 bases identical to TRBD2. V dropped 4 bases and J dropped 1; count of bases not matched to a gene: 3. The CDR3 consists of 15 residues. Germline V gene sequence: CDR1 SGHRS, CDR2 YFSETQ. The chain's CDR3 is CASSPGTSGTDTQYF. The CDR3 DNA reads as TGCGCCAGCAGCCCCGGGACTAGCGGCACAGATACGCAGTATTTT.

This rearrangement joins TRBV6-5 to TRBJ2-3, with 8 bases fitting TRBD2. V was clipped by 6 bases and J by 3 bases; unmatched bases: 5. The CDR3 extends over 14 amino acids. Germline CDR1 is MNHEY and CDR2 is SVGAGI. CDR3 nucleotide sequence: TGTGCCAGCAGGGAGCGGGGGAGGACAGATACGCAGTATTTT. It codes for CASRERGRTDTQYF.

The V call is TRBV15, the J call TRBJ2-5; D is undetermined. Trimming cost V 0 bases and J 3 bases, with 8 bases left between them. The CDR3 spans 14 residues. Germline CDR1 and CDR2: LNHNV and YYDKDF (reference sequence). The CDR3 region is CATSRDDRKETQYF. CDR3 DNA: TGTGCCACCAGCAGAGATGATAGAAAAGAGACCCAGTACTTC.

The J gene is TRBJ1-1, the V gene TRBV4-1; the D is unclear. Looked up from germline, CDR1 is MGHRA and CDR2 is YSYEKL. Deletions cut 0 bases from V and 3 bases from J, with 8 bases between. The CDR3 consists of 14 residues. CDR3 in amino acids: CASSQDVRYTEAFF. The CDR3 coding sequence is TGCGCCAGCAGCCAAGATGTACGGTACACTGAAGCTTTCTTT.

The J gene is TRBJ1-1, the V gene TRBV7-9, with TRBD1 identical over 7 bases. Trimming took 4 bases from V and 3 from J; bases not matched to a gene: 8. CDR1 and CDR2 (germline): SEHNR, FQNEAQ (reference sequence). The CDR3 loop spans 15 amino acids. The CDR3 spells CASSSGQSFDTEAFF. DNA of the CDR3: TGTGCCAGCAGCTCGGGACAGTCGTTTGACACTGAAGCTTTCTTT.

This chain connects TRBV5-5 to TRBJ1-5, with 8 bases identical to TRBD1. The CDR3 length is 16 residues. The V gene's germline CDR1 is SGHKS and CDR2 YYEKEE (reference sequence). Germline trimming cut 1 base from V and 1 base from J; bases unmatched to any gene: 4. Written as DNA, the CDR3 is TGTGCCAGCAGCTTGCTGACAGGGGAGAGCAATCAGCCCCAGCATTTT. Protein product: CASSLLTGESNQPQHF.

The chain carries TRBV4-1 and TRBJ1-5, with no clear D. Germline V gene lookup returns CDR1 MGHRA and CDR2 YSYEKL. CDR3 length equals 14 residues. V lost 0 bases to trimming and J lost 5 bases, with 8 bases between them. Written as DNA, the CDR3 is TGCGCCAGCAGCCAAGATATTTCTGATCAGCCCCAGCATTTT. This sequence encodes CASSQDISDQPQHF.

CDR3 nucleotides: TGTGCCAGCAGTGAAGACAGGACCTATGGCTACACCTTC. Translating it yields CASSEDRTYGYTF. The gene calls are TRBV2 and TRBJ1-2, with D maybe TRBD1 (5 bases). The germline V gene encodes CDR1 SNHLY and CDR2 FYNNEI. The V and J ends lost 1 base and 4 bases respectively, with 7 bases between them. CDR3 size: 13 residues.

The chain combines TRBV28 with TRBJ2-1; 9 bases are shared with TRBD2. Germline CDR1 is MDHEN and CDR2 is SYDVKM. V lost 1 base and J lost 8; bases outside the gene matches: 12. This CDR3 spans 17 amino acids. CDR3 bases: TGTGCCAGCAGTTTATTTGGTCTAGCGGGGTTCTCCGATGAGCAGTTCTTC. Translation: CASSLFGLAGFSDEQFF.

The CDR3: CASGSRDSITEAFF. The CDR3 region has the DNA TGTGCTAGTGGTTCAAGGGACAGCATCACTGAAGCTTTCTTT. J is TRBJ1-1 and V is TRBV12-5; 7 bases match TRBD1. CDR3 size: 14 residues. Germline V gene sequence: CDR1 LGHNT, CDR2 FRNRAP. V shed 4 bases, J shed 4 bases, and the junction held 6 bases outside the gene matches.

The chain is built from TRBV30 and TRBJ1-1; 7 bases are a match to TRBD1. From germline, CDR1 is GTSNPN and CDR2 SVGIG (reference sequence). The CDR3 is 14 residues long. The CDR3 here is CAWAEGARDTEAFF. Written as DNA, the CDR3 is TGTGCTTGGGCGGAGGGGGCGCGGGACACTGAAGCTTTCTTT.

The chain couples TRBV19 to TRBJ2-7; 12 nucleotides match TRBD1. The germline gives CDR1 LNHDA, CDR2 SQIVND (reference sequence). Trimming cost V 5 bases and J 10 bases; bases outside gene matches: 9. The CDR3 contains 14 residues. CDR3 nucleotide sequence: TGTGCCAGTAGTTACTCCGGGACAGGGGGCGAACAGTACTTC. This translates into CASSYSGTGGEQYF. Looking up the rest from reference TRBV19 and TRBJ2-7 gives the full variable domain: DGGITQSPKYLFRKEGQNVTLSCEQNLNHDAMYWYRQDPGQGLRLIYYSQIVNDFQKGDIAEGYSVSREKKESFPLTVTSAQKNPTAFYLCASSYSGTGGEQYFGPGTRLTVT.

The chain carries TRBV4-1 and TRBJ1-6, with 9 bases lining up with TRBD1. Trimming at V came to 7 bases and at J to 7 bases, leaving 2 bases not matched to a gene. This CDR3 contains 13 residues. Germline CDR1 and CDR2: MGHRA and YSYEKL. This CDR3 reads CASKGQGNSPLHF. In DNA form, the CDR3 reads TGCGCCAGCAAGGGACAGGGAAATTCACCCCTCCACTTT.

The chain links TRBV12-2 to TRBJ1-5; the table's D gene call, TRBD1, was not cross checked with the DNA. TRBV12-2 is described as a pseudogene. CDR3 size: 15 residues. The CDR3 protein is CASRSHGTGRQPQHF. In nucleotides, the CDR3 is TGTGCAAGTCGCTCCCACGGGACAGGTCGACAGCCCCAGCATTTT.

This CDR3 is CASSRTSGGSYTQYF. CDR3 DNA: TGTGCCAGCAGCCGGACTAGCGGGGGGTCGTATACGCAGTATTTT. V usage is TRBV7-9 and J usage is TRBJ2-3, with 14 bases lining up with TRBD2. CDR1 is SEHNR and CDR2 is FQNEAQ in the germline V gene (reference sequence). Unmatched junction bases numbered 5, after V lost 5 bases and J lost 7 bases. The CDR3 runs to 15 residues.

This chain links TRBV19 with TRBJ1-5; D call uncertain. There are 17 residues in the CDR3. Trimming pared 3 bases from V and 2 bases from J, leaving 17 bases between. Germline loops: CDR1 LNHDA, CDR2 SQIVND (reference sequence). CDR3 amino acids: CASSINSGSAGNQPQHF. The CDR3 DNA is TGTGCCAGTAGTATCAATTCCGGGAGTGCGGGCAATCAGCCCCAGCATTTT.

The chain uses TRBV28 and TRBJ2-1; 9 bases map to TRBD1. Germline lookup yields CDR1 MDHEN and CDR2 SYDVKM. J was trimmed by 2 bases and V by 6 bases; bases with no gene match: 5. The CDR3 has 15 amino acids. The CDR3 nucleotides read TGTGCCAGCAGGCCGGGACAGGGAACCTACAATGAGCAGTTCTTC. Translated, it gives CASRPGQGTYNEQFF.

The chain joins TRBV6-4 to TRBJ2-3; 8 positions match TRBD1. CDR1 MRHNA and CDR2 SNTAGT come from the germline V gene. V shed 6 bases, J shed 3 bases, and the junction held 11 bases outside the gene matches. The CDR3 runs to 16 residues. CDR3 sequence: CASSGDGQGSTDTQYF. DNA of the CDR3: TGTGCCAGCAGCGGGGATGGACAGGGTTCTACAGATACGCAGTATTTT.

The V and J genes are TRBV9 and TRBJ1-1, with TRBD1 matching over 9 bases. The CDR3 loop spans 15 amino acids. Unmatched junction bases numbered 11, after V lost 3 bases and J lost 8 bases. In germline, CDR1 is SGDLS, CDR2 YYNGEE. CDR3 amino acids: CASSAEDRGSREAFF. In DNA form, the CDR3 reads TGTGCCAGCAGCGCCGAGGACAGGGGCTCTAGAGAAGCTTTCTTT.